A single sample gave rise to the 26 T cell receptor beta chains below, sequenced in a study of blood T cells in healthy people across ages. PCR was performed a second time for about 7 to 11 cycles using a sample-barcoded 5' primer and a J-beta primer mix. Using its own MiXCR run on the 5' RACE reads, TCRdb lists one record per CDR3 protein. In the table there are about 1 million distinct CDR3 sequences, around 27% of which are singletons. These same data were also listed under a study on T cells of mothers and their children.

Sequencing used blood. All receptors come from a girl aged 2 to 10 in good health.

The V gene is TRBV20-1, the J gene TRBJ2-1; D remains unclear. The J call may not be correct, given that the DNA end is closer to TRBJ2-7. There are 14 residues in the CDR3. Germline lookup yields CDR1 DFQATT and CDR2 SNEGSKA (reference sequence). CDR3 DNA sequence: TGCAGTGCTAGAGATCGTGCGTTACCGTACGAGCAGTACTTC. This sequence encodes CSARDRALPYEQYF.

V is TRBV27 and J is TRBJ1-5; D gene unclear. Germline-derived CDR1 and CDR2 are MNHEY and SMNVEV (reference sequence). CDR3 length: 15 amino acids. The ends were cut back, 5 bases at V and 3 bases at J, with 14 bases in the middle. The CDR3 nucleotides read TGTGCCAGCAGTCCGAGGGCCCTACTCAATCAGCCCCAGCATTTT. Its protein is CASSPRALLNQPQHF.

This clonotype has just a few counts. The chain joins TRBV28 to TRBJ2-7; D possibly corresponds to TRBD1 (5 bases). Trimming took 6 bases from V and 6 from J, leaving 21 bases between them. The V gene's germline CDR1 is MDHEN and CDR2 SYDVKM. The CDR3 is made up of 15 amino acids. Here the CDR3 DNA reads TGTGCCAGCAGCCTAAGAGTGGGTCAGGGCGTCGAGCAGTACTTC. Amino acids: CASSLRVGQGVEQYF.

J is TRBJ2-5 and V is TRBV20-1; the match to TRBD1 covers 9 bases. After removal of 6 bases from V and 5 bases from J, the junction contained 10 bases not matched to a gene. The germline V gene encodes CDR1 DFQATT and CDR2 SNEGSKA (reference sequence). The CDR3 runs 14 residues. The CDR3: CSAPRQGEFETQYF. The CDR3 region has the DNA TGCAGTGCCCCCAGACAGGGGGAGTTTGAGACCCAGTACTTC.

The chain employs TRBV15 and TRBJ1-2; D gene unclear. The germline gives CDR1 LNHNV, CDR2 YYDKDF (reference sequence). The ends were cut back, 0 bases at V and 4 bases at J, with 15 bases in the middle. The CDR3 has 16 amino acids. CDR3 DNA sequence: TGTGCCACCAGCAGAGATCCGGCAGGTGGATTCTATGGCTACACCTTC. Amino acids: CATSRDPAGGFYGYTF.

The V gene is TRBV29-1, the J gene TRBJ2-1, with D perhaps TRBD1 or TRBD2 (5 bases each). Germline assignment: CDR1 SQVTM and CDR2 ANQGSEA. This CDR3 contains 15 residues. V dropped 7 bases and J dropped 7 bases, with 23 bases sitting between them. CDR3 protein: CSATGANSAFNEQFF. For the CDR3, the DNA is TGCAGCGCAACCGGGGCCAATTCCGCATTTAATGAGCAGTTCTTC.

This clonotype was seen a few times. Germline and junction disagree at one end, which may indicate a read error. The chain carries TRBV4-3 and TRBJ1-4; D unresolved. The CDR3 spans 16 residues. Germline CDR1 LGHNA, CDR2 YSLEER. The CDR3 DNA reads as TGCGCCAGCAACCAAGACCATGAGCGCCGATATGAAAAACTGTTTTTT. It yields the protein CASNQDHERRYEKLFF.

This clonotype occurred a few times. The chain carries TRBV7-2 and TRBJ2-7; the match to TRBD1 covers 7 bases. The germline V gene encodes CDR1 SGHTA and CDR2 FQGNSA. The J segment lost 5 bases and the V segment lost 2 bases, leaving 9 bases of the junction unmatched. The CDR3 runs to 15 residues. CDR3 sequence (DNA): TGTGCCAGCAGCTTATTGTGGCAGGGGGTGCACGAGCAGTACTTC. Protein sequence: CASSLLWQGVHEQYF.

This chain joins TRBV6-5 and TRBJ1-2; no clear D gene. The germline gives CDR1 MNHEY, CDR2 SVGAGI. Trimming shortened V by 6 bases and J by 2 bases, and 10 bases separated the two germline ends. The CDR3 totals 13 residues. CDR3 sequence: CASSPDPNYGYTF. CDR3 nucleotide sequence: TGTGCCAGCAGCCCGGACCCGAACTATGGCTACACCTTC.

This chain joins TRBV10-3 and TRBJ2-5, with D possibly TRBD1 on 6 matching bases. Germline V gene lookup returns CDR1 ENHRY and CDR2 SYGVKD. This CDR3 is built from 16 residues. V gave up 6 bases and J gave up 1 base, with 18 bases separating them. CDR3 region: CAISARTGTPQETQYF. The CDR3 DNA is TGTGCCATCAGCGCCAGAACCGGGACACCCCAAGAGACCCAGTACTTC.

This clonotype occurred a few times. The rearrangement uses TRBV29-1 and TRBJ2-1, with TRBD1 identical over 9 bases. V gave up 5 bases and J gave up 6 bases; unmatched junction bases: 2. Germline CDR1 SQVTM, CDR2 ANQGSEA. The CDR3 has 12 amino acids. CDR3 in amino acids: CSVRTGVNEQFF. In nucleotides, the CDR3 is TGCAGCGTTCGGACAGGGGTCAATGAGCAGTTCTTC.

There are a few counts of this clonotype. The chain employs TRBV24-1 and TRBJ2-1, with 7 bases that match TRBD1. The CDR3 loop spans 13 amino acids. V dropped 8 bases and J dropped 5; count of bases not matched to a gene: 5. Germline CDR1 and CDR2: KGHDR and SFDVKD. CDR3 DNA: TGTGCCACCAAAAGGGGGCCGGACAATGAGCAGTTCTTC. It translates to CATKRGPDNEQFF.

The rearrangement links TRBV3-1 to TRBJ2-5, with D unresolved. The J call may be mistaken, given a closer DNA end match to TRBJ2-1. Germline values: CDR1 LGHDT, CDR2 YNNKEL (reference sequence). This CDR3 is 16 amino acids long. The CDR3 DNA sequence: TGTGCCAGCAGCCAAGTTGACACGTACCCCTACAATGAGCAGTTCTTC. Protein product: CASSQVDTYPYNEQFF.

Concerning this clonotype itself: At one end, the junction sequence differs from germline, possibly due to a read error. The J gene is TRBJ2-1, the V gene TRBV7-9, with a weak D call TRBD1 (5 bases). The germline CDR1 and CDR2 sequences are SEHNR and FQNEAQ (reference sequence). This CDR3 has 12 amino acids. This CDR3 is CASSYRSDEQFF. The CDR3 DNA reads TGCGCCAGCAGCTACAGGAGCGATGAGCAGTTCTTC.

This clonotype was picked up a small number of times. The chain couples TRBV2 to TRBJ1-4, with 9 bases fitting TRBD1. The CDR3 totals 16 residues. Unmatched junction bases numbered 3, after V lost 4 bases and J lost 0 bases. The germline gives CDR1 SNHLY, CDR2 FYNNEI. CDR3 sequence reads: CASSGGQGSTNEKLFF. The CDR3 region has the DNA TGTGCCAGCAGTGGGGGACAGGGTTCAACTAATGAAAAACTGTTTTTT.

This chain links TRBV6-5 with TRBJ2-7; weak D call: TRBD1 (6 bases). Germline V gene data show CDR1 as MNHEY and CDR2 as SVGAGI. V was clipped by 0 bases and J by 7 bases, with 13 bases between them. The length of the CDR3 is 14 residues. The CDR3 DNA is TGTGCCAGCAGTTACTCGTGGGACATCTTGGAGCAGTACTTC. It yields the protein CASSYSWDILEQYF.

This clonotype was observed a handful of times. CDR3 amino acids: CASSLAVLTGELFF. DNA for the CDR3: TGTGCCAGCAGCTTAGCGGTCTTGACCGGGGAGCTGTTTTTT. The chain joins TRBV7-2 to TRBJ2-2; no definite D call. The V and J ends lost 0 bases and 5 bases respectively, with 7 bases between them. This CDR3 region has 14 residues. Germline CDR1 reads SGHTA; CDR2 reads FQGNSA.

The chain links TRBV4-2 to TRBJ2-5, with a weak D call TRBD1 (6 bases). The CDR3 is made up of 15 amino acids. Trimming shortened V by 1 base and J by 2 bases, and 11 bases separated the two germline ends. Germline V gives CDR1 LGHNA, CDR2 YNFKEQ. The CDR3 bases are TGTGCCAGCAGCCAAGGCGCCGGGACACAAGAGACCCAGTACTTC. Amino acid sequence: CASSQGAGTQETQYF.

The chain uses TRBV6-1 and TRBJ2-3, with D hard to call. CDR3 length equals 15 residues. The ends were cut back, 3 bases at V and 2 bases at J, with 12 bases in the middle. Germline loops: CDR1 MNHNS, CDR2 SASEGT. CDR3: CASSDKTENTDTQYF. In DNA, the CDR3 is TGTGCCAGCAGTGATAAAACGGAGAACACAGATACGCAGTATTTT.

The sample holds a few counts of this clonotype. The chain links TRBV7-2 to TRBJ2-4; perhaps TRBD2 as D (6 bases). This CDR3 comprises 16 residues. The germline gives CDR1 SGHTA, CDR2 FQGNSA. V gave up 5 bases and J gave up 7 bases, with 21 bases separating them. The CDR3 protein is CASSQRNGRFGNIQYF. CDR3 nucleotides: TGTGCCAGCAGCCAACGGAACGGGAGATTTGGGAACATTCAGTACTTC.

This clonotype has more than one count but fewer than ten. V gene TRBV20-1 combines with J gene TRBJ2-5, with TRBD2 as a possible D gene (5 bases). The CDR3 has 13 amino acids. V was shortened by 8 bases and J by 3 bases, with 16 bases between the two germline ends. Per germline, CDR1 DFQATT and CDR2 SNEGSKA (reference sequence). The CDR3 here is CSPKGGSKETQYF. CDR3 bases: TGCAGTCCTAAGGGTGGGAGCAAAGAGACCCAGTACTTC.

In this sample, this clonotype turned up once. The chain uses TRBV20-1 and TRBJ2-1; a possible D gene is TRBD2 (7 bases). Trimming shortened V by 6 bases and J by 8 bases, and 20 bases separated the two germline ends. Germline lookup yields CDR1 DFQATT and CDR2 SNEGSKA (reference sequence). The CDR3 is 14 amino acids. CDR3 sequence reads: CSAPAGARVDEQFF. The CDR3 DNA reads TGCAGTGCCCCTGCGGGGGCCCGGGTCGATGAGCAGTTCTTC.

The chain combines TRBV2 with TRBJ2-3; 9 bases align to TRBD2. The CDR3 runs 16 residues. Trimming at V came to 3 bases and at J to 3 bases, leaving 7 bases not matched to a gene. The germline gives CDR1 SNHLY, CDR2 FYNNEI. In DNA, the CDR3 is TGTGCCAGCAGTGATAAGGCGGGAGGGCTTACAGATACGCAGTATTTT. Translation: CASSDKAGGLTDTQYF.

The chain employs TRBV6-2 or TRBV6-3 and TRBJ1-2, with no clear D. Germline assignment: CDR1 MNHEY and CDR2 SVGEGT. This CDR3 is built from 14 residues. Trimming took off 7 bases at V and 3 bases at J, with 15 bases between the two ends. Written as DNA, the CDR3 is TGTGCCAGCACCCTACCGGGCCTCTACTATGGCTACACCTTC. Its protein is CASTLPGLYYGYTF.

This clonotype was counted only a few times. The chain uses TRBV29-1 and TRBJ2-5, with D possibly TRBD2 on 6 matching bases. With 6 bases removed from V and 11 bases from J, the gap between germline ends came to 13 bases. The CDR3 is made up of 10 amino acids. CDR1 is SQVTM, CDR2 ANQGSEA, per germline. The CDR3: CSVSSGEQYF. In nucleotides, the CDR3 is TGCAGCGTCAGCTCGGGGGAGCAGTACTTC.

The chain couples TRBV20-1 to TRBJ2-4; no clear D gene. The CDR3 totals 13 residues. The V end lost 5 bases, the J end lost 0 bases, and 8 bases lay between the germline ends. Germline-derived CDR1 and CDR2 are DFQATT and SNEGSKA (reference sequence). The CDR3 nucleotides read TGCAGTGCTCCGACGGGAGCCAAAAACATTCAGTACTTC. Its protein product is CSAPTGAKNIQYF.